These T cell receptor beta chains were read from a single sample in a study of OX40 agonist ivuxolimab in advanced cancers. Sequencing was performed with immunoSEQ multiplex PCR; in TCRdb, only in-frame clones are kept and a portion is missing. The sample yields some 100,000 clones, around nine tenths seen once. The sequences come from CD4+ or CD8+ T cells sorted from blood, collected in a trial of the OX40 agonist ivuxolimab. The receptors shown here come from an adult with an advanced solid tumor such as melanoma, head and neck, liver or kidney cancer. Both conserved end residues are part of each CDR3. D genes are given only for firm matches. Clone size appears in some rows only: once, few, many, or a class for an expanded clone.

cdr3_aa: CASRSITNYGYTF; cdr3_nt: TGTGCCAGCAGATCCATTACCAACTATGGCTACACCTTC; j_call: TRBJ1-2; v_call: TRBV6-1; d_call: -; clone_size: once
cdr3_aa: CASSQAHGRGTSSGANVLTF; cdr3_nt: TGTGCCAGCAGCCAAGCCCACGGACGGGGCACCAGCTCTGGGGCCAACGTCCTGACTTTC; j_call: TRBJ2-6; v_call: TRBV28; d_call: -; clone_size: -
cdr3_aa: CAIKPGLAGVSDTQYF; cdr3_nt: TGTGCCATTAAGCCGGGACTAGCGGGGGTATCAGATACGCAGTATTTT; j_call: TRBJ2-3; v_call: TRBV10-3; d_call: TRBD2; clone_size: -
cdr3_aa: CSARTLGPQHF; cdr3_nt: TGCAGTGCTCGAACCCTGGGGCCCCAGCATTTT; j_call: TRBJ1-5; v_call: TRBV20-1; d_call: -; clone_size: few
cdr3_aa: CASSRLEGAGGNTIYF; cdr3_nt: TGTGCCAGCAGCCGATTGGAGGGGGCAGGTGGAAACACCATATATTTT; j_call: TRBJ1-3; v_call: TRBV7-2; d_call: TRBD1; clone_size: -
cdr3_aa: CASSRNRNSNYGYTF; cdr3_nt: TGTGCCAGCAGCCGCAACAGAAACTCTAACTATGGCTACACCTTC; j_call: TRBJ1-2; v_call: TRBV7-2; d_call: -; clone_size: few
cdr3_aa: CASSFPGQGPSYEQYF; cdr3_nt: TGTGCCAGCAGTTTCCCGGGACAGGGGCCTTCCTACGAGCAGTACTTC; j_call: TRBJ2-7; v_call: TRBV6-5; d_call: TRBD1; clone_size: -
cdr3_aa: CASSAQGVLNTEAFF; cdr3_nt: TGTGCCAGCAGCGCACAGGGAGTCTTAAACACTGAAGCTTTCTTT; j_call: TRBJ1-1; v_call: TRBV5-6; d_call: -; clone_size: -
cdr3_aa: CASSSHGNPRNGYEQYF; cdr3_nt: TGTGCCAGCAGCTCTCACGGTAATCCCCGGAACGGCTACGAGCAGTACTTC; j_call: TRBJ2-7; v_call: TRBV7-2; d_call: -; clone_size: -
cdr3_aa: CASSSSRVDNSPLHF; cdr3_nt: TGTGCCAGCAGTTCCAGCAGGGTTGACAATTCACCCCTCCACTTT; j_call: TRBJ1-6; v_call: TRBV27; d_call: -; clone_size: few
cdr3_aa: CAWGGGALSTDTQYF; cdr3_nt: TGTGCCTGGGGAGGAGGGGCGCTTAGCACAGATACGCAGTATTTT; j_call: TRBJ2-3; v_call: TRBV30; d_call: -; clone_size: few
cdr3_aa: CASSQDWGQGRSGANVLTF; cdr3_nt: TGCGCCAGCAGCCAAGATTGGGGACAGGGGCGCTCTGGGGCCAACGTCCTGACTTTC; j_call: TRBJ2-6; v_call: TRBV4-1; d_call: TRBD1; clone_size: -
cdr3_aa: CSVGGNWGAFF; cdr3_nt: TGCAGCGTTGGGGGAAACTGGGGAGCTTTCTTT; j_call: TRBJ1-1; v_call: TRBV29-1; d_call: -; clone_size: few
cdr3_aa: CASSYRPTDTQYF; cdr3_nt: TGTGCCAGCAGTTATCGACCGACAGATACGCAGTATTTT; j_call: TRBJ2-3; v_call: TRBV6-5; d_call: -; clone_size: -
cdr3_aa: CASSLADGTDTQYF; cdr3_nt: TGCGCCAGCAGCTTGGCAGACGGCACAGATACGCAGTATTTT; j_call: TRBJ2-3; v_call: TRBV5-1; d_call: -; clone_size: -
cdr3_aa: CASSPGQSYEQYF; cdr3_nt: TGTGCCAGCAGTCCGGGACAGTCCTACGAGCAGTACTTC; j_call: TRBJ2-7; v_call: TRBV6-6; d_call: TRBD1; clone_size: few
cdr3_aa: CASGPNQETQYF; cdr3_nt: TGTGCCAGCGGACCAAACCAAGAGACCCAGTACTTC; j_call: TRBJ2-5; v_call: TRBV7-8; d_call: -; clone_size: -
cdr3_aa: CASSSPGAVNTDTQYF; cdr3_nt: TGTGCCAGCAGTTCCCCCGGGGCCGTAAACACAGATACGCAGTATTTT; j_call: TRBJ2-3; v_call: TRBV28; d_call: -; clone_size: -
cdr3_aa: CASRGGAYNSPLHF; cdr3_nt: TGTGCCAGCAGGGGTGGCGCCTATAATTCACCCCTCCACTTT; j_call: TRBJ1-6; v_call: TRBV28; d_call: -; clone_size: -
cdr3_aa: CASSLDDRGFKNIQYF; cdr3_nt: TGTGCCAGCAGCTTGGATGACAGGGGATTCAAAAACATTCAGTACTTC; j_call: TRBJ2-4; v_call: TRBV7-2; d_call: TRBD1; clone_size: -
cdr3_aa: CASSMRLGGANVLTF; cdr3_nt: TGTGCCAGCAGCATGCGGTTAGGTGGGGCCAACGTCCTGACTTTC; j_call: TRBJ2-6; v_call: TRBV27; d_call: -; clone_size: -
cdr3_aa: CASSRLAGGYEQYF; cdr3_nt: TGTGCCAGCAGTAGACTAGCGGGGGGGTACGAGCAGTACTTC; j_call: TRBJ2-7; v_call: TRBV28; d_call: TRBD2; clone_size: -
cdr3_aa: CASSLSHPTSGFYNEQFF; cdr3_nt: TGTGCCAGCAGCTTAAGCCACCCGACTAGCGGGTTTTACAATGAGCAGTTCTTC; j_call: TRBJ2-1; v_call: TRBV7-2; d_call: TRBD2; clone_size: once
cdr3_aa: CASSPGLNTGGYTF; cdr3_nt: TGTGCCAGCAGTCCCGGTTTAAACACCGGGGGCTACACCTTC; j_call: TRBJ1-2; v_call: TRBV28; d_call: -; clone_size: -
cdr3_aa: CASSLFMWGANNGYTF; cdr3_nt: TGTGCCAGCAGCTTATTTATGTGGGGGGCGAACAATGGCTACACCTTC; j_call: TRBJ1-2; v_call: TRBV7-2; d_call: -; clone_size: few
cdr3_aa: CASSLLSSNQPQHF; cdr3_nt: TGTGCCAGCAGCTTATTGTCCAGCAATCAGCCCCAGCATTTT; j_call: TRBJ1-5; v_call: TRBV5-5; d_call: -; clone_size: -
cdr3_aa: CASSQNQSVIFF; cdr3_nt: TGCGCCAGCAGTCAAAATCAGTCCGTTATTTTCTTC; j_call: TRBJ1-2; v_call: TRBV23-1; d_call: -; clone_size: -
cdr3_aa: CASSESGLNQETQYF; cdr3_nt: TGCGCCAGCAGTGAGTCAGGACTAAACCAAGAGACCCAGTACTTC; j_call: TRBJ2-5; v_call: TRBV10-1; d_call: -; clone_size: once
cdr3_aa: CASSVQGATGNTIYF; cdr3_nt: TGTGCCAGCAGCGTACAGGGGGCTACGGGAAACACCATATATTTT; j_call: TRBJ1-3; v_call: TRBV9; d_call: TRBD1; clone_size: -
cdr3_aa: CASSQSEKLFF; cdr3_nt: TGTGCCAGCAGCCAGAGTGAAAAACTGTTTTTT; j_call: TRBJ1-4; v_call: TRBV7-9; d_call: -; clone_size: -
cdr3_aa: CASSERSNQPQHF; cdr3_nt: TGTGCCAGCAGTGAACGTAGCAATCAGCCCCAGCATTTT; j_call: TRBJ1-5; v_call: TRBV6-5; d_call: -; clone_size: few
cdr3_aa: CASTISGTGYEQYF; cdr3_nt: TGTGCCAGCACCATCTCCGGGACAGGCTACGAGCAGTACTTC; j_call: TRBJ2-7; v_call: TRBV27; d_call: TRBD1; clone_size: -
cdr3_aa: CASRGTSGGVNAYEQYF; cdr3_nt: TGTGCCAGCAGAGGGACTAGCGGGGGTGTAAACGCCTACGAGCAGTACTTC; j_call: TRBJ2-7; v_call: TRBV28; d_call: TRBD2; clone_size: -
cdr3_aa: CASSNPGQIPLNTEAFF; cdr3_nt: TGTGCCAGTAGTAACCCCGGACAGATACCCCTTAACACTGAAGCTTTCTTT; j_call: TRBJ1-1; v_call: TRBV19; d_call: -; clone_size: -
cdr3_aa: CASSKSGGSYNEQFF; cdr3_nt: TGTGCCAGCAGCAAGAGCGGGGGATCCTACAATGAGCAGTTCTTC; j_call: TRBJ2-1; v_call: TRBV7-2; d_call: TRBD2; clone_size: -
cdr3_aa: CASSSHLAGMRQPQHF; cdr3_nt: TGTGCCAGCAGTTCGCATTTGGCAGGGATGCGCCAGCCCCAGCATTTT; j_call: TRBJ1-5; v_call: TRBV28; d_call: -; clone_size: -
cdr3_aa: CAWSAMGTAYGYTF; cdr3_nt: TGTGCCTGGAGCGCAATGGGGACAGCTTATGGCTACACCTTC; j_call: TRBJ1-2; v_call: TRBV30; d_call: TRBD1; clone_size: once
cdr3_aa: CASSSESTGLGTEAFF; cdr3_nt: TGTGCCAGCAGCTCGGAATCGACAGGGTTGGGCACTGAAGCTTTCTTT; j_call: TRBJ1-1; v_call: TRBV11-2; d_call: TRBD1; clone_size: -
cdr3_aa: CATSTRTGSYNEQFF; cdr3_nt: TGTGCCACTTCAACCCGGACAGGCTCCTACAATGAGCAGTTCTTC; j_call: TRBJ2-1; v_call: TRBV7-9; d_call: TRBD1; clone_size: -
cdr3_aa: CASGLWGQGGNTEAFF; cdr3_nt: TGTGCTAGTGGTTTGTGGGGACAGGGTGGGAACACTGAAGCTTTCTTT; j_call: TRBJ1-1; v_call: TRBV12-5; d_call: TRBD1; clone_size: -
cdr3_aa: CASSERTWGQETQYF; cdr3_nt: TGTGCCAGCAGTGAGAGGACTTGGGGTCAGGAGACCCAGTACTTC; j_call: TRBJ2-5; v_call: TRBV6-1; d_call: -; clone_size: -
cdr3_aa: CASSLELPGRQPQHF; cdr3_nt: TGTGCCAGCAGCTTAGAACTACCAGGGCGACAGCCCCAGCATTTT; j_call: TRBJ1-5; v_call: TRBV7-9; d_call: -; clone_size: -
cdr3_aa: CASSLERLPEAFF; cdr3_nt: TGTGCCAGCAGCTTAGAGAGACTCCCTGAAGCTTTCTTT; j_call: TRBJ1-1; v_call: TRBV11-2; d_call: -; clone_size: few
cdr3_aa: CASSWTAKNIQYF; cdr3_nt: TGTGCCAGCAGCTGGACAGCCAAAAACATTCAGTACTTC; j_call: TRBJ2-4; v_call: TRBV5-6; d_call: -; clone_size: -
cdr3_aa: CASSQDARSRDTQYF; cdr3_nt: TGCGCCAGCAGCCAAGACGCTAGATCCAGAGATACGCAGTATTTT; j_call: TRBJ2-3; v_call: TRBV4-3; d_call: -; clone_size: -
cdr3_aa: CASSGGASRWQYF; cdr3_nt: TGTGCCAGCTCGGGGGGGGCGTCCCGGTGGCAGTACTTC; j_call: TRBJ2-7; v_call: TRBV28; d_call: TRBD2; clone_size: few
cdr3_aa: CASSQVVGDTQYF; cdr3_nt: TGCGCCAGCAGCCAAGTTGTAGGCGATACGCAGTATTTT; j_call: TRBJ2-3; v_call: TRBV5-1; d_call: -; clone_size: -